These 24 T cell receptor beta chains were sequenced from one sample in a study of PD-L1 blockade in urothelial cancer. Profiling relied on immunoSEQ multiplex PCR, and the TCRdb table lists in-frame clones only, not all of them. This table has about 110,000 clones, 91% appearing once. Time point: peripheral blood 6 weeks after treatment start. The starting material was PBMCs, obtained around atezolizumab (anti-PD-L1) treatment. The receptors were gathered from a man aged 55-75 years with urothelial cancer.

The genes are TRBV6-5 and TRBJ1-6; 8 nucleotides line up with TRBD1. Germline trimming cut 0 bases from V and 8 bases from J; bases unmatched to any gene: 3. Germline V gene sequence: CDR1 MNHEY, CDR2 SVGAGI. The CDR3 runs to 15 residues. CDR3 sequence: CASSYSNRGDSPLHF. In nucleotides, the CDR3 is TGTGCCAGCAGTTACTCGAACAGGGGGGATTCACCCCTCCACTTT.

The V and J genes are TRBV6-5 and TRBJ2-2; D might be TRBD2 (6 bases). This CDR3 is 15 amino acids long. Deletions cut 2 bases from V and 4 bases from J, with 11 bases between. Per germline, CDR1 MNHEY and CDR2 SVGAGI. CDR3 in amino acids: CASSYRRAGTGELFF. In nucleotides, the CDR3 is TGTGCCAGCAGTTACAGGAGGGCGGGCACCGGGGAGCTGTTTTTT.

V is TRBV18 and J is TRBJ2-7; 11 positions match TRBD1. CDR1 is KGHSH and CDR2 is LQKENI in the germline V gene. Germline trimming cut 3 bases from V and 2 bases from J; bases unmatched to any gene: 3. CDR3 length equals 15 residues. The CDR3 protein is CASSPPGQGAYEQYF. The DNA for the CDR3 is TGTGCCAGCTCACCTCCGGGACAGGGGGCCTACGAGCAGTACTTC.

The chain couples TRBV5-6 to TRBJ1-2; TRBD1 matches 8 bases. After removal of 3 bases from V and 4 bases from J, the junction contained 5 bases not matched to a gene. This CDR3 contains 14 residues. Germline CDR1 is SGHDT and CDR2 is YYEEEE. This CDR3 reads CASSYDRGAYGYTF. In nucleotides, the CDR3 is TGTGCCAGCAGCTACGACAGGGGAGCCTATGGCTACACCTTC.

The chain links TRBV18 to TRBJ2-1; TRBD2 matches at 13 bases. The germline gives CDR1 KGHSH, CDR2 LQKENI. J was trimmed by 9 bases and V by 3 bases; bases with no gene match: 8. This CDR3 comprises 16 residues. The DNA for the CDR3 is TGTGCCAGCTCACCTCCGGGACTAGCGGGAAGTGGTGAGCAGTTCTTC. It yields the protein CASSPPGLAGSGEQFF.

The rearrangement joins TRBV5-4 to TRBJ1-5; D uncertain. Germline lookup yields CDR1 SGHNT and CDR2 YYREEE (reference sequence). Between the trimmed V and J ends, which lost 0 bases and 0 bases, there was a span of 10 bases. CDR3 length: 16 residues. The CDR3 bases are TGTGCCAGCAGCTTGGGGGCACCCGATAGCAATCAGCCCCAGCATTTT. Translation: CASSLGAPDSNQPQHF. Together with reference TRBV5-4 and TRBJ1-5, the CDR3 gives the full variable domain: ETGVTQSPTHLIKTRGQQVTLRCSSQSGHNTVSWYQQALGQGPQFIFQYYREEENGRGNFPPRFSGLQFPNYSSELNVNALELDDSALYLCASSLGAPDSNQPQHFGDGTRLSIL.

Comments on this clone: The junction departs from germline at one end; a sequencing error may be responsible. The chain carries TRBV19 and TRBJ2-4; TRBD2 matches at 8 bases. Germline V gives CDR1 LNHDA, CDR2 SQIVND (reference sequence). The CDR3 totals 18 residues. DNA for the CDR3: TGTGCCAGTAGCATAGCGGGGATCATAATAGAGGCCAAAAACATTCAGTACTTC. The encoded protein is CASSIAGIIIEAKNIQYF. Full variable domain (outside the CDR3, taken from reference TRBV19 and TRBJ2-4): DGGITQSPKYLFRKEGQNVTLSCEQNLNHDAMYWYRQDPGQGLRLIYYSQIVNDFQKGDIAEGYSVSREKKESFPLTVTSAQKNPTAFYLCASSIAGIIIEAKNIQYFGAGTRLSVL.

This chain links TRBV27 with TRBJ2-7; 10 bases are a match to TRBD1. This CDR3 spans 12 amino acids. The V gene end was trimmed by 4 bases and the J gene end by 13 bases; junction bases not matched to a gene: 7. Germline loops: CDR1 MNHEY, CDR2 SMNVEV (reference sequence). The CDR3 DNA reads TGTGCCAGCAGTTGGGGACAGGGGAGGATTTACTTC. Its translation: CASSWGQGRIYF.

The chain links TRBV6-1 to TRBJ2-3, with 8 nucleotides matching TRBD1. V shed 6 bases, J shed 11 bases, and the junction held 7 bases outside the gene matches. Germline V gene data show CDR1 as MNHNS and CDR2 as SASEGT. The CDR3 is made up of 12 amino acids. CDR3 residues: CASRRQTGGQYF. The DNA of the CDR3 is TGTGCCAGCAGACGCCAAACAGGGGGGCAGTATTTT.

The rearrangement uses TRBV7-8 and TRBJ2-3; TRBD2 matches at 8 bases. The CDR3 covers 15 residues. The V gene end was trimmed by 1 base and the J gene end by 7 bases; junction bases not matched to a gene: 7. From germline, CDR1 is SGHVS and CDR2 FQNEAQ. In nucleotides, the CDR3 is TGTGCCAGCAGCTTAGACGGGAGGGGAGAAAATACGCAGTATTTT. Translation: CASSLDGRGENTQYF.

This clone was recorded once. V usage is TRBV4-1 and J usage is TRBJ2-7, with 9 bases lining up with TRBD1. The ends lost 2 bases at V and 0 bases at J; junction bases unmatched: 5. Germline V CDR1 and CDR2: MGHRA, YSYEKL. This CDR3 has 16 amino acids. The CDR3 nucleotides read TGCGCCAGCAGCCAATCGGGACAGGGTAGCTCCTACGAGCAGTACTTC. Its protein is CASSQSGQGSSYEQYF.

This rearrangement joins TRBV18 to TRBJ2-1, with 9 nucleotides matching TRBD2. Germline CDR1 and CDR2: KGHSH and LQKENI. With 3 bases clipped from V and 7 bases from J, the junction kept 10 bases outside the gene matches. There are 16 residues in the CDR3. The CDR3 loop reads CASSPRLAEGGNEQFF. The CDR3, as DNA: TGTGCCAGCTCACCGAGACTAGCGGAGGGAGGGAATGAGCAGTTCTTC.

There are a few counts of this clone. J is TRBJ2-7 and V is TRBV9, with 7 bases matching TRBD2. V was clipped by 0 bases and J by 3 bases; unmatched bases: 6. The CDR3 length is 15 residues. Germline CDR1 is SGDLS and CDR2 is YYNGEE. Here the CDR3 reads CASSVGLAASYEQYF. The CDR3, as DNA: TGTGCCAGCAGCGTAGGCCTAGCGGCGAGCTACGAGCAGTACTTC.

Here the CDR3 DNA reads TGCGCCAGCAGCTTGGCCTTGGGGCAGGGACAAGAGACCCAGTACTTC. This sequence encodes CASSLALGQGQETQYF. The chain is built from TRBV5-1 and TRBJ2-5; maybe TRBD1 (5 bases). CDR1 is SGHRS and CDR2 is YFSETQ in the germline V gene. V dropped 0 bases and J dropped 2 bases, with 14 bases sitting between them. This CDR3 has 16 residues.

This chain joins TRBV28 and TRBJ2-2; 9 bases align to TRBD1. The CDR3 loop spans 16 amino acids. With 3 bases clipped from V and 5 bases from J, the junction kept 7 bases outside the gene matches. Germline CDR1 is MDHEN and CDR2 is SYDVKM. CDR3 sequence: CASSLAGQGNTGELFF. DNA of the CDR3: TGTGCCAGCAGTTTGGCGGGACAGGGTAATACCGGGGAGCTGTTTTTT.

The chain uses TRBV9 and TRBJ1-6; 10 bases are a match to TRBD1. Germline assignment: CDR1 SGDLS and CDR2 YYNGEE. V trimming: 3 bases; J trimming: 7 bases; junction bases outside the gene matches: 4. CDR3 length: 15 amino acids. The CDR3 sequence is CASSGLGQGNSPLHF. As DNA, the CDR3 is TGTGCCAGCAGCGGACTGGGACAGGGGAATTCACCCCTCCACTTT.

This sequence joins TRBV5-1 and TRBJ2-7; possible D gene TRBD1, 5 bases. Deletions cut 1 base from V and 3 bases from J, with 8 bases between. Looked up from germline, CDR1 is SGHRS and CDR2 is YFSETQ. The CDR3 runs to 13 residues. The CDR3 loop is CASSLTDSYEQYF. In nucleotides, the CDR3 is TGCGCCAGCAGCTTGACCGACAGCTACGAGCAGTACTTC. Using reference TRBV5-1 and TRBJ2-7 for the parts outside the CDR3, the full variable domain is KAGVTQTPRYLIKTRGQQVTLSCSPISGHRSVSWYQQTPGQGLQFLFEYFSETQRNKGNFPGRFSGRQFSNSRSEMNVSTLELGDSALYLCASSLTDSYEQYFGPGTRLTVT.

This chain uses TRBV29-1 with TRBJ2-1; D possibly corresponds to TRBD1 (6 bases). Germline CDR1 reads SQVTM; CDR2 reads ANQGSEA. This CDR3 comprises 11 residues. V was pared by 4 bases and J by 9 bases, with 10 bases between. The CDR3 region has the DNA TGCAGCGTTGCCCAAGGGGGTGAGCAGTTCTTC. Encoded protein: CSVAQGGEQFF.

The chain is built from TRBV6-1 and TRBJ2-3; possibly TRBD1 for D (6 bases). CDR3 length: 10 amino acids. In germline, CDR1 is MNHNS, CDR2 SASEGT. The V end lost 9 bases, the J end lost 6 bases, and 7 bases lay between the germline ends. The CDR3 nucleotides read TGTGCCAGTACAGGGGATACGCAGTATTTT. Amino acid sequence: CASTGDTQYF.

The chain links TRBV18 to TRBJ1-5; unclear D gene. This CDR3 region has 14 residues. Germline V gives CDR1 KGHSH, CDR2 LQKENI. V was cut by 2 bases and J by 4 bases, with 9 bases left in between. CDR3 residues: CASSPFGGNQPQHF. CDR3 sequence (DNA): TGTGCCAGCTCACCATTTGGAGGGAATCAGCCCCAGCATTTT. Filled out from reference TRBV18 and TRBJ1-5, the complete variable domain reads NAGVMQNPRHLVRRRGQEARLRCSPMKGHSHVYWYRQLPEEGLKFMVYLQKENIIDESGMPKERFSAEFPKEGPSILRIQQVVRGDSAAYFCASSPFGGNQPQHFGDGTRLSIL.

The chain joins TRBV5-1 to TRBJ1-2, with 9 bases fitting TRBD1. Germline trimming cut 4 bases from V and 8 bases from J; bases unmatched to any gene: 12. This CDR3 contains 15 residues. CDR1 SGHRS and CDR2 YFSETQ come from the germline V gene. The CDR3 region is CASSPVPGQGIGYTF. The DNA for the CDR3 is TGCGCCAGCAGCCCCGTCCCGGGACAGGGTATCGGCTACACCTTC.

This chain uses TRBV5-1 with TRBJ2-2; 7 bases match TRBD2. CDR3 size: 16 residues. Germline V gene sequence: CDR1 SGHRS, CDR2 YFSETQ. With V trimmed by 0 bases and J by 5 bases, 7 bases remained unmatched. The DNA for the CDR3 is TGCGCCAGCAGCTTGGCGGGACTAACAAGTACCGGGGAGCTGTTTTTT. It is translated as CASSLAGLTSTGELFF.

This clone was detected once. V and J are TRBV30 and TRBJ1-5; 7 positions agree with TRBD1. Germline V gene data show CDR1 as GTSNPN and CDR2 as SVGIG (reference sequence). This CDR3 comprises 13 residues. The V segment lost 3 bases and the J segment 6 bases; nucleotides outside the gene matches: 5. Here the CDR3 reads CAWRGQEGQPQHF. DNA of the CDR3: TGTGCCTGGAGAGGACAGGAGGGTCAGCCCCAGCATTTT.

CDR3 nucleotides: TGTGCCAGCAGGGCCGGGGTAGCGGGAGCTGGAGAGCAGTTCTTC. This codes for CASRAGVAGAGEQFF. The J gene is TRBJ2-1, the V gene TRBV6-5; 9 bases match TRBD2. Per the germline V gene, CDR1 is MNHEY and CDR2 is SVGAGI. The CDR3 extends over 15 amino acids. With V trimmed by 6 bases and J by 10 bases, 13 bases remained unmatched.